This entry lists 26 T cell receptor beta chains sequenced from one sample in a study. A single record per CDR3 protein comes from TCRdb applying MiXCR to the RT-PCR reads. The sample shows about 680,000 distinct CDR3 sequences, 12% to 15% of them seen only once. The sequencing sample was made of memory CD4+ T cells from blood. The source of these receptors is a female donor in good health, serving as a healthy control.

This chain uses TRBV5-1 with TRBJ1-1; D is unclear. This CDR3 spans 12 amino acids. Germline loops: CDR1 SGHRS, CDR2 YFSETQ. V was shortened by 7 bases and J by 2 bases, with 9 bases between the two germline ends. CDR3 DNA: TGCGCCAGCCACCAGACCAACACTGAAGCTTTCTTT. Translation: CASHQTNTEAFF.

V is TRBV20-1 and J is TRBJ1-5, with D perhaps TRBD1 (6 bases). V lost 4 bases and J 3 bases, leaving 10 bases between the germline ends. Per the germline V gene, CDR1 is DFQATT and CDR2 is SNEGSKA (reference sequence). The CDR3 covers 13 residues. CDR3 residues: CSANGQPNQPQHF. CDR3 coding DNA: TGCAGTGCTAACGGACAGCCCAATCAGCCCCAGCATTTT.

There are many counts of this clonotype. V usage is TRBV29-1 and J usage is TRBJ1-2; D remains unclear. The V gene lost 6 bases and the J gene lost 2 bases, with 10 bases spanning the gap. The CDR3 covers 12 residues. Germline V CDR1 and CDR2: SQVTM, ANQGSEA. The DNA for the CDR3 is TGCAGCGTCGGAGACGGAAACTATGGCTACACCTTC. It encodes CSVGDGNYGYTF.

This clonotype has just a few counts. The V call is TRBV14, the J call TRBJ2-7; D perhaps matches TRBD1 (6 bases). CDR1 SGHDN and CDR2 FVKESK come from the germline V gene. This CDR3 is built from 15 residues. Trimming pared 1 base from V and 2 bases from J, leaving 12 bases between. The CDR3 sequence: CASSQVRQGTYEQYF. CDR3 DNA sequence: TGTGCCAGCAGCCAAGTCCGGCAGGGGACCTACGAGCAGTACTTC.

This clonotype was counted only a few times. The V call is TRBV20-1, the J call TRBJ1-5, with D hard to call. CDR3 size: 16 residues. Trimming shortened V by 1 base and J by 0 bases, and 13 bases separated the two germline ends. Germline-derived CDR1 and CDR2 are DFQATT and SNEGSKA (reference sequence). The DNA for the CDR3 is TGCAGTGCTAGAGCGTACTTCTCGAATAGCAATCAGCCCCAGCATTTT. Translation gives CSARAYFSNSNQPQHF.

There are many counts of this clonotype. V and J are TRBV20-1 and TRBJ2-1, with 8 bases identical to TRBD2. Germline V gene lookup returns CDR1 DFQATT and CDR2 SNEGSKA (reference sequence). This CDR3 is built from 14 residues. Trimming cost V 4 bases and J 8 bases; bases outside gene matches: 10. The CDR3 protein is CSATPAGDFDEQFF. The CDR3 coding sequence is TGCAGTGCTACTCCAGCGGGAGATTTCGATGAGCAGTTCTTC.

There are many counts of this clonotype. The genes are TRBV7-2 and TRBJ2-5; no firm D call. The germline V gene encodes CDR1 SGHTA and CDR2 FQGNSA. Trimming shortened V by 2 bases and J by 0 bases, and 7 bases separated the two germline ends. The CDR3 has 14 amino acids. CDR3 sequence (DNA): TGTGCCAGCAGCTTAAGGAGAAACCAAGAGACCCAGTACTTC. Its translation: CASSLRRNQETQYF. The full variable domain, rest sourced from reference TRBV7-2 and TRBJ2-5, is GAGVSQSPSNKVTEKGKDVELRCDPISGHTALYWYRQSLGQGLEFLIYFQGNSAPDKSGLPSDRFSAERTGGSVSTLTIQRTQQEDSAVYLCASSLRRNQETQYFGPGTRLLVL.

V and J are TRBV7-2 and TRBJ2-3; D is perhaps TRBD1 or TRBD2 (5 bases each). Per the germline V gene, CDR1 is SGHTA and CDR2 is FQGNSA. The CDR3 sequence is 16 residues long. V shed 5 bases and J shed 2 bases, with 17 bases lying between them. The CDR3 region has the DNA TGTGCCAGCAGCCTAATGGGTGGGGGATACACAGATACGCAGTATTTT. It yields the protein CASSLMGGGYTDTQYF.

The rearrangement links TRBV10-3 to TRBJ2-2; 10 nucleotides match TRBD1. This CDR3 is built from 15 residues. Germline CDR1 and CDR2: ENHRY and SYGVKD. V shed 6 bases, J shed 3 bases, and the junction held 4 bases outside the gene matches. As DNA, the CDR3 is TGTGCCATCAGGCTCGGGACAGGGGACACCGGGGAGCTGTTTTTT. Residues: CAIRLGTGDTGELFF.

The rearrangement joins TRBV7-8 to TRBJ2-3, with 10 bases matching TRBD2. CDR1 is SGHVS and CDR2 is FQNEAQ in the germline V gene. CDR3 length equals 16 residues. The V segment lost 2 bases and the J segment 8 bases; nucleotides outside the gene matches: 10. The CDR3 DNA sequence: TGTGCCAGCAGCTTAAGGTCTAGCGGGAGTGGAGCTACGCAGTATTTT. The encoded protein is CASSLRSSGSGATQYF.

This chain uses TRBV20-1 with TRBJ2-7; unclear D gene. From germline, CDR1 is DFQATT and CDR2 SNEGSKA (reference sequence). The CDR3 is 14 amino acids. V was shortened by 0 bases and J by 4 bases, with 13 bases between the two germline ends. The CDR3 loop is CSAREYIHGYEQYF. The CDR3 DNA is TGCAGTGCTAGAGAGTACATCCACGGGTACGAGCAGTACTTC.

A few counts support this clonotype. The rearrangement joins TRBV20-1 to TRBJ2-7, with D possibly being TRBD2 (5 bases). CDR3 size: 12 residues. The germline CDR1 and CDR2 sequences are DFQATT and SNEGSKA (reference sequence). V shed 2 bases and J shed 2 bases, with 7 bases lying between them. The CDR3 DNA sequence: TGCAGTGCTAGAAAACTAGCCTACGAGCAGTACTTC. Translation: CSARKLAYEQYF.

This clonotype was detected many times. V and J are TRBV29-1 and TRBJ2-3; 10 nucleotides match TRBD2. The CDR3 is made up of 14 amino acids. V lost 4 bases, J lost 3 bases, and 4 bases stayed unmatched. From germline, CDR1 is SQVTM and CDR2 ANQGSEA. The CDR3 region has the DNA TGCAGCGTTGCAGCGGGAGGGCCGACAGATACGCAGTATTTT. It codes for CSVAAGGPTDTQYF.

This chain connects TRBV10-2 to TRBJ2-3; tentative D call: TRBD1 (6 bases). Germline loops: CDR1 WSHSY, CDR2 SAAADI. V lost 5 bases and J lost 0, with 12 bases in between. This CDR3 has 15 residues. CDR3 amino acids: CASSTQGQSTDTQYF. In DNA form, the CDR3 reads TGCGCCAGCAGTACTCAGGGGCAAAGCACAGATACGCAGTATTTT.

This clonotype came up a few times. The V call is TRBV6-5, the J call TRBJ2-7, with 8 bases that match TRBD1. Trimming took 5 bases from V and 4 from J; bases not matched to a gene: 10. This CDR3 region has 15 residues. Germline CDR1 MNHEY, CDR2 SVGAGI. CDR3 sequence: CASSERTGYLYEQYF. CDR3 in DNA: TGTGCCAGCAGTGAAAGGACAGGGTATCTGTACGAGCAGTACTTC.

With respect to this clonotype: At one end, the junction sequence differs from germline, possibly due to a read error. This chain joins TRBV7-3 and TRBJ2-1; perhaps TRBD2 as D (5 bases). Germline CDR1 SGHTA, CDR2 FQGTGA. This CDR3 comprises 12 residues. This CDR3 is CSSSLGGNEQFF. The CDR3 coding sequence is TGTTCCAGCAGCCTCGGCGGGAATGAGCAGTTCTTC.

There are a few counts of this clonotype. V is TRBV20-1 and J is TRBJ1-1, with D unclear. The germline V and J ends were trimmed by 6 bases and 0 bases, with 17 bases remaining between them. The CDR3 covers 15 residues. Germline CDR1 DFQATT, CDR2 SNEGSKA (reference sequence). The CDR3: CSALPGEGLNTEAFF. Written as DNA, the CDR3 is TGCAGTGCCTTACCAGGAGAAGGTTTGAACACTGAAGCTTTCTTT.

This clonotype was detected many times. The chain couples TRBV6-6 to TRBJ2-3, with TRBD2 matching over 7 bases. This CDR3 region has 15 residues. From germline, CDR1 is MNHNY and CDR2 SVGAGI (reference sequence). V lost 5 bases to trimming and J lost 5 bases; unmatched junction nucleotides: 10. CDR3 amino acids: CASSVAGREQDTQYF. The CDR3 DNA is TGTGCCAGCAGTGTGGCAGGGCGGGAGCAAGATACGCAGTATTTT.

There are many counts of this clonotype. This sequence joins TRBV29-1 and TRBJ2-5, with unresolved D. Germline CDR1 reads SQVTM; CDR2 reads ANQGSEA. The CDR3 is 14 residues long. The V end lost 6 bases, the J end lost 3 bases, and 17 bases lay between the germline ends. CDR3 amino acids: CSVSHPTVEETQYF. The CDR3 coding sequence is TGCAGCGTGTCTCATCCGACTGTAGAAGAGACCCAGTACTTC.

This clonotype came up many times. The chain has TRBV28 and TRBJ2-7, with D maybe TRBD2 (6 bases). The CDR3 has 14 amino acids. Germline CDR1 and CDR2: MDHEN and SYDVKM. Trimming left V 4 bases short and J 5 bases short, with 15 bases between. DNA of the CDR3: TGTGCCAGCAGTTCCGGGGGAGTTCGGAACGAGCAGTACTTC. This translates into CASSSGGVRNEQYF.

The V and J genes are TRBV6-6 and TRBJ2-3; TRBD2 matches at 14 bases. The CDR3 is 17 residues long. With 4 bases clipped from V and 2 bases from J, the junction kept 5 bases outside the gene matches. Germline CDR1 and CDR2: MNHNY and SVGAGI (reference sequence). CDR3 residues: CASSFWTSGRFTDTQYF. CDR3 sequence (DNA): TGTGCCAGCAGTTTTTGGACTAGCGGGAGGTTCACAGATACGCAGTATTTT.

A few counts support this clonotype. The rearrangement links TRBV5-1 to TRBJ1-2; TRBD1 agrees at 9 bases. The CDR3 covers 14 residues. V trimming: 0 bases; J trimming: 6 bases; junction bases outside the gene matches: 3. Germline loops: CDR1 SGHRS, CDR2 YFSETQ. CDR3 DNA: TGCGCCAGCAGCTTGGGGACAGGGGAGGATGGCTACACCTTC. Encoded protein: CASSLGTGEDGYTF.

This clonotype was counted between two and nine times. This chain joins TRBV7-2 and TRBJ1-4; 7 bases match TRBD1. The J segment lost 10 bases and the V segment lost 1 base, leaving 12 bases of the junction unmatched. The CDR3 has 16 residues. CDR1 is SGHTA and CDR2 is FQGNSA in the germline V gene. CDR3 residues: CASSLVSTGDGLKLFF. The CDR3 nucleotides are TGTGCCAGCAGCTTAGTCTCTACAGGGGACGGTCTAAAACTGTTTTTT.

This clonotype was recorded many times. The rearrangement joins TRBV4-3 to TRBJ1-5; 9 bases are shared with TRBD1. The germline V gene encodes CDR1 LGHNA and CDR2 YSLEER. With 0 bases clipped from V and 6 bases from J, the junction kept 3 bases outside the gene matches. The CDR3 has 15 amino acids. As DNA, the CDR3 is TGCGCCAGCAGCCAAGACAGGACAGGGGCTCAGCCCCAGCATTTT. It translates to CASSQDRTGAQPQHF.

The V gene is TRBV6-2 or TRBV6-3, the J gene TRBJ2-1, with 13 bases matching TRBD2. Looked up from germline, CDR1 is MNHEY and CDR2 is SVGEGT. V lost 6 bases to trimming and J lost 8 bases; unmatched junction nucleotides: 7. This CDR3 contains 15 residues. CDR3 amino acids: CASSHTSGRVYEQFF. The CDR3 bases are TGTGCCAGCAGCCACACTAGCGGGAGGGTCTATGAGCAGTTCTTC.

The sample holds a few counts of this clonotype. The V gene is TRBV7-9, the J gene TRBJ1-1; D is ambiguous. The length of the CDR3 is 15 residues. The germline V gene encodes CDR1 SEHNR and CDR2 FQNEAQ (reference sequence). Trimming left V 2 bases short and J 1 base short, with 11 bases between. The CDR3 DNA sequence: TGTGCCAGCAGCTTAAGTGTTGCAGCGAACACTGAAGCTTTCTTT. The encoded protein is CASSLSVAANTEAFF.